A selection of T cell receptor beta chains follows, all from one sample in a study of PD-1 blockade in classical Hodgkin lymphoma. Some clones are missing from TCRdb's copy, which holds only in-frame ones; the method was immunoSEQ multiplex PCR. The table includes 75,000 to 95,000 clones, 83% detected once. Sequences were derived from peripheral blood mononuclear cells (PBMCs), sampled before the fourth cycle of nivolumab. These receptors originate from a human donor with classical Hodgkin lymphoma. Each CDR3 is given with its conserved first and last residue. Each record gives: CDR3 DNA, CDR3 protein, clone size, D gene, V gene, J gene. D genes are given only for firm matches. Clone size is stated in some rows and not others, as once, few, many or a class when expanded.

CDR3nt: TGTGCCAGAAGGGGTCCCCCCTACGAGCAGTACTTC
CDR3aa: CARRGPPYEQYF
abundance: NA
d_gene: NA
v_gene: TRBV21-1
j_gene: TRBJ2-7

CDR3nt: TGTGCCAGCAGTGAGGGCGGGACAGGGCTTGAAGAGACCCAGTACTTC
CDR3aa: CASSEGGTGLEETQYF
abundance: NA
d_gene: TRBD1
v_gene: TRBV2
j_gene: TRBJ2-5

CDR3nt: TGTGCCAGCAGCCCCCAGCGGGTGTTGACTCTTGCAACTAATGAAAAACTGTTTTTT
CDR3aa: CASSPQRVLTLATNEKLFF
abundance: NA
d_gene: NA
v_gene: TRBV11-1
j_gene: TRBJ1-4

CDR3nt: TGCAGCGTTGGTACTCCCGCGGGAGAAGGTGGCAATGAGCAGTTCTTC
CDR3aa: CSVGTPAGEGGNEQFF
abundance: NA
d_gene: TRBD2
v_gene: TRBV29-1
j_gene: TRBJ2-1

CDR3nt: TGTGCCAGCCGGGGACCGAGCACAGATACGCAGTATTTT
CDR3aa: CASRGPSTDTQYF
abundance: NA
d_gene: NA
v_gene: TRBV25-1
j_gene: TRBJ2-3

CDR3nt: TGTGCCAGCAGCTTAAGAGGGGATCAGCCCCAGCATTTT
CDR3aa: CASSLRGDQPQHF
abundance: NA
d_gene: NA
v_gene: TRBV7-3
j_gene: TRBJ1-5

CDR3nt: TGCGCCAGCAGCCGGAACGGACGGTTGAACACTGAAGCTTTCTTT
CDR3aa: CASSRNGRLNTEAFF
abundance: NA
d_gene: NA
v_gene: TRBV4-1
j_gene: TRBJ1-1

CDR3nt: TGTGCCAGCAGGGGGGTGGGAGAAAAACTGTTTTTT
CDR3aa: CASRGVGEKLFF
abundance: NA
d_gene: NA
v_gene: TRBV28
j_gene: TRBJ1-4

CDR3nt: TGTGCCAGCAGCGTGATCCAGGGCGGGATCGGGTACAATGAGCAGTTCTTC
CDR3aa: CASSVIQGGIGYNEQFF
abundance: NA
d_gene: NA
v_gene: TRBV9
j_gene: TRBJ2-1

CDR3nt: TGCGCCAGCAGTACCGGGTGGGCCTACAATGAGCAGTTCTTC
CDR3aa: CASSTGWAYNEQFF
abundance: NA
d_gene: NA
v_gene: TRBV10-1
j_gene: TRBJ2-1

CDR3nt: TGTGCCAGCAGCTTTCCCAGGGGGCGATTTGGAAACACCATATATTTT
CDR3aa: CASSFPRGRFGNTIYF
abundance: once
d_gene: TRBD1
v_gene: TRBV7-8
j_gene: TRBJ1-3

CDR3nt: TGTGCCAGCAGCCACAGGGTAGCGGGCAATGAGCAGTTCTTC
CDR3aa: CASSHRVAGNEQFF
abundance: NA
d_gene: NA
v_gene: TRBV7-9
j_gene: TRBJ2-1

CDR3nt: TGTGCCAGCAGTGGCGGGGGGCCCCCCTCCACTGAAGCTTTCTTT
CDR3aa: CASSGGGPPSTEAFF
abundance: NA
d_gene: NA
v_gene: TRBV28
j_gene: TRBJ1-1

CDR3nt: TGTGCCAGCAGCTCACAACCAGGGGGGGCTGGAAACACCATATATTTT
CDR3aa: CASSSQPGGAGNTIYF
abundance: NA
d_gene: TRBD1
v_gene: TRBV7-2
j_gene: TRBJ1-3

CDR3nt: TGCGCCAGCAGCGCGACGGGGGCCACCGGGGAGCTGTTTTTT
CDR3aa: CASSATGATGELFF
abundance: NA
d_gene: NA
v_gene: TRBV5-1
j_gene: TRBJ2-2

CDR3nt: TGTGCCAGTAATAGAGGGACAGGCCCCTATGGCTACACCTTC
CDR3aa: CASNRGTGPYGYTF
abundance: NA
d_gene: TRBD1
v_gene: TRBV9
j_gene: TRBJ1-2

CDR3nt: TGTGCCAGCAGTCGTAGCGGGAGGGCCGGGGATACGCAGTATTTT
CDR3aa: CASSRSGRAGDTQYF
abundance: NA
d_gene: TRBD2
v_gene: TRBV6-4
j_gene: TRBJ2-3

CDR3nt: TGTGCCAGCAGCAAAACCCCCGCCAGCCCTATCGGGACTGAAGCTTTCTTT
CDR3aa: CASSKTPASPIGTEAFF
abundance: NA
d_gene: NA
v_gene: TRBV21-1
j_gene: TRBJ1-1

CDR3nt: TGCGCCAGCAGTCCTGGGTCGACACAAGAGACCCAGTACTTC
CDR3aa: CASSPGSTQETQYF
abundance: NA
d_gene: NA
v_gene: TRBV5-1
j_gene: TRBJ2-5

CDR3nt: TGTGCCTGGAGTGTGGCAGGGGGGGAAGGTACTGAAGCTTTCTTT
CDR3aa: CAWSVAGGEGTEAFF
abundance: NA
d_gene: TRBD1
v_gene: TRBV30
j_gene: TRBJ1-1

CDR3nt: TGTGCCAGCAGCCAAGTGTCTGGACTAGCGGGAGTGCGGCAGTATTTT
CDR3aa: CASSQVSGLAGVRQYF
abundance: NA
d_gene: TRBD2
v_gene: TRBV14
j_gene: TRBJ2-3

CDR3nt: TGCGCCAGCAGCAAAGGACGGCTCGGGAATGAAAAACTGTTTTTT
CDR3aa: CASSKGRLGNEKLFF
abundance: NA
d_gene: NA
v_gene: TRBV5-1
j_gene: TRBJ1-4

CDR3nt: TGCGCCAGCAAGGGGGGGGTTGCAAACACCATATATTTT
CDR3aa: CASKGGVANTIYF
abundance: few
d_gene: NA
v_gene: TRBV4-3
j_gene: TRBJ1-3

CDR3nt: TGTGCCAGCAGCCAACTCGGGCGCCGTCAAGAGACCCAGTACTTC
CDR3aa: CASSQLGRRQETQYF
abundance: NA
d_gene: NA
v_gene: TRBV4-2
j_gene: TRBJ2-5

CDR3nt: TGTGCCTGGAGGCACACAGGGAACACCGGGGAGCTGTTTTTT
CDR3aa: CAWRHTGNTGELFF
abundance: NA
d_gene: NA
v_gene: TRBV30
j_gene: TRBJ2-2

CDR3nt: TGTGCCAGCTCACCGGTCATGGGGCTCTCTGGAAACACCATATATTTT
CDR3aa: CASSPVMGLSGNTIYF
abundance: NA
d_gene: NA
v_gene: TRBV18
j_gene: TRBJ1-3

CDR3nt: TGTGCCAGCATAAGACAGGGCCGGTCCGAGAGCTCCTACGAGCAGTACTTC
CDR3aa: CASIRQGRSESSYEQYF
abundance: NA
d_gene: TRBD1
v_gene: TRBV5-6
j_gene: TRBJ2-7

CDR3nt: TGTGCCTATAAGCCTACGGGGGAACGAGGGAGCTCCTACGAGCAGTACTTC
CDR3aa: CAYKPTGERGSSYEQYF
abundance: NA
d_gene: NA
v_gene: TRBV2
j_gene: TRBJ2-7

CDR3nt: TGTGCCAGCAGCTTCCGGGACGATGAGACCCAGTACTTC
CDR3aa: CASSFRDDETQYF
abundance: NA
d_gene: NA
v_gene: TRBV7-9
j_gene: TRBJ2-5

CDR3nt: TGTGCCAGCTGGGAGGGACCAGCCTACAATGAGCAGTTCTTC
CDR3aa: CASWEGPAYNEQFF
abundance: once
d_gene: TRBD2
v_gene: TRBV28
j_gene: TRBJ2-1

CDR3nt: TGTGCCAGCAGTGATGGGCGCGATGAGCAGTTCTTC
CDR3aa: CASSDGRDEQFF
abundance: once
d_gene: NA
v_gene: TRBV2
j_gene: TRBJ2-1

CDR3nt: TGTGCCAGCAGCAAAGAGGCTAGCGGGAGCGGAGATACGCAGTATTTT
CDR3aa: CASSKEASGSGDTQYF
abundance: NA
d_gene: TRBD2
v_gene: TRBV4-2
j_gene: TRBJ2-3

CDR3nt: TGTGCCAGCAGCCAAGGGGGGGCCGCATACGAGCAGTACTTC
CDR3aa: CASSQGGAAYEQYF
abundance: NA
d_gene: NA
v_gene: TRBV28
j_gene: TRBJ2-7

CDR3nt: TGTGCCAGCAGTGCCGGCGGGCAGGGTTATAGCAATCAGCCCCAGCATTTT
CDR3aa: CASSAGGQGYSNQPQHF
abundance: few
d_gene: NA
v_gene: TRBV6-1
j_gene: TRBJ1-5

CDR3nt: TGCGCCAGCAGCAATGAGGGAGCTGAGCAGTTCTTC
CDR3aa: CASSNEGAEQFF
abundance: NA
d_gene: NA
v_gene: TRBV5-1
j_gene: TRBJ2-1

CDR3nt: TGTGCCAGCAGCTCCAGTAATCCCTGGACTAGCGGTGAGCAGTTCTTC
CDR3aa: CASSSSNPWTSGEQFF
abundance: once
d_gene: TRBD2
v_gene: TRBV13
j_gene: TRBJ2-1

CDR3nt: TGTGCCAGCAGTCCGAACCAAGAGACCCAGTACTTC
CDR3aa: CASSPNQETQYF
abundance: once
d_gene: NA
v_gene: TRBV9
j_gene: TRBJ2-5

CDR3nt: TGTGCCATCAGGGACAGTAACGAGCAGTACTTC
CDR3aa: CAIRDSNEQYF
abundance: NA
d_gene: NA
v_gene: TRBV10-3
j_gene: TRBJ2-7

CDR3nt: TGTGCCAGCAGTTCTCTCTACGAGCAGTACTTC
CDR3aa: CASSSLYEQYF
abundance: NA
d_gene: NA
v_gene: TRBV6-5
j_gene: TRBJ2-7

CDR3nt: TGCGCCAGCAGCTTGACCGGGGAAGAGACCCAGTACTTC
CDR3aa: CASSLTGEETQYF
abundance: NA
d_gene: NA
v_gene: TRBV5-1
j_gene: TRBJ2-5

CDR3nt: TGTGCCACCAGCAGAGGGACAGGGGGCGCTACAGGAAACACCATATATTTT
CDR3aa: CATSRGTGGATGNTIYF
abundance: NA
d_gene: TRBD1
v_gene: TRBV15
j_gene: TRBJ1-3

CDR3nt: TGTGCCATCACCGGACTAGCGGGAGAATCTGAGCAGTTCTTC
CDR3aa: CAITGLAGESEQFF
abundance: once
d_gene: TRBD2
v_gene: TRBV10-3
j_gene: TRBJ2-1

CDR3nt: TGTGCCTGGAAAGGAGCGAACACCGGGGAGCTGTTTTTT
CDR3aa: CAWKGANTGELFF
abundance: NA
d_gene: NA
v_gene: TRBV30
j_gene: TRBJ2-2

CDR3nt: TGTGCCAGTCTCGGGCTCACTGAAGCTTTCTTT
CDR3aa: CASLGLTEAFF
abundance: NA
d_gene: NA
v_gene: TRBV11-1
j_gene: TRBJ1-1

CDR3nt: TGTGCCAGCAGCTTGGACCCCTACTCTGGAAACACCATATATTTT
CDR3aa: CASSLDPYSGNTIYF
abundance: NA
d_gene: NA
v_gene: TRBV5-4
j_gene: TRBJ1-3